Within the sample, the clone carrying this TCR beta chain is medium-sized. No antigen is known for it. The CDR3 loop spans 17 amino acids. Germline CDR1 and CDR2: SGHTA and FQGNSA. Trimming took off 5 bases at V and 1 base at J, with 20 bases between the two ends. The entry originates in a study of HIV-infected patients and healthy controls. The repertoire came from unfractionated whole blood and reflected all unsorted peripheral T cells. Study outcomes and limitations: Compared with healthy controls, HIV-infected patients showed less CDR3 sharing between individuals. HIV-infected repertoires had significantly higher mean Gini indices than controls, possibly reflecting oligoclonality.

Reverse transcription used around 500 ng RNA and constant-region primers for alpha and beta. Separate chain-specific third strand synthesis with multiplexing indices produced the alpha and beta libraries. TCRdb passed the 5' RACE reads through MiXCR, listing each CDR3 protein once. The profile shows thousands of distinct CDR3 sequences, about 5.9% of them singletons. The clonotype comes from an adult with HIV infection. The sample in question was blood, obtained before antiretroviral therapy. The chain combines TRBV7-2 with TRBJ1-1; tentative D call: TRBD1 (5 bases). The DNA of the CDR3 is TGTGCCAGCAGCCCCCCCTTTGCGGGGCAGCGGAACACTGAAGCTTTCTTT. Its protein product is CASSPPFAGQRNTEAFF.